Presented here are 10 T cell receptor beta chains from one specimen sequenced in a study of T cells in Graves' hyperthyroidism and ophthalmopathy (dated by TCRdb to the late 2010s). Library construction relied on multiplex PCR. Reads for this sample came from an Illumina HiSeq 2000. Amplification of TCR beta CDR3 regions was carried out from RNA transcripts. A first-round RT-PCR of the TCR CDR3 used the HTBI primer set with the Qiagen OneStep RT-PCR kit. TCRdb reran the public reads through fastp at Q25 and MiXCR, keeping productive beta chains. Each record represents a unique CDR3 protein, reported with the most common genes and DNA among its rows. In this sample the table shows 390,000 or so distinct CDR3 sequences, 14% to 15% of which occur a single time. The ten most abundant clones make up about 13% of the sample. Input material: blood. The source of these receptors is a man aged 18 to 29 with Graves' ophthalmopathy.

This clonotype has ten or more counts. The rearrangement joins TRBV11-2 to TRBJ2-2; D tentatively fits TRBD1 or TRBD2 (5 bases each). In germline, CDR1 is SGHAT, CDR2 FQNNGV. Trimming left V 1 base short and J 5 bases short, with 17 bases between. There are 17 residues in the CDR3. Here the CDR3 DNA reads TGTGCCAGCAGCTTAGGGGACCCCTTCCAAAGGACCGGGGAGCTGTTTTTT. Encoded protein: CASSLGDPFQRTGELFF.

The table lists this clonotype with many counts. The V and J genes are TRBV18 and TRBJ2-3, with TRBD1 matching 8 bases. Germline loops: CDR1 KGHSH, CDR2 LQKENI. This CDR3 region has 15 residues. Trimming removed 6 bases from V and 3 bases from J; junction bases left unmatched: 8. The CDR3 bases are TGTGCCAGCTCGTACCGCCGACAGGGGACAGATACGCAGTATTTT. It encodes CASSYRRQGTDTQYF.

This clonotype came up a few times. The rearrangement uses TRBV19 and TRBJ1-6, with D tentatively TRBD1 (5 bases). Trimming pared 4 bases from V and 11 bases from J, leaving 9 bases between. This CDR3 has 12 residues. CDR1 LNHDA and CDR2 SQIVND come from the germline V gene (reference sequence). This CDR3 reads CASSRGGTPLHF. CDR3 sequence (DNA): TGTGCCAGTAGTAGGGGGGGAACACCCCTCCACTTT.

The rearrangement links TRBV18 to TRBJ1-3, with a tentative D call TRBD1 (6 bases). The ends were cut back, 3 bases at V and 2 bases at J, with 11 bases in the middle. The CDR3 runs to 15 residues. Germline CDR1 KGHSH, CDR2 LQKENI. The CDR3 bases are TGTGCCAGCTCACCCGGAGGGGGGGCTGGAAACACCATATATTTT. Residues: CASSPGGGAGNTIYF.

This clonotype was seen at least ten times. The chain joins TRBV12-3 or TRBV12-4 to TRBJ2-7; D ambiguous. CDR3 length equals 13 residues. V was clipped by 7 bases and J by 2 bases, with 12 bases between them. The CDR3 sequence: CASTLSGTYEQYF. Written as DNA, the CDR3 is TGTGCCAGCACCCTATCGGGTACCTACGAGCAGTACTTC.

This clonotype was observed many times. The chain combines TRBV2 with TRBJ2-3; D possibly corresponds to TRBD2 (5 bases). CDR1 and CDR2 (germline): SNHLY, FYNNEI. Trimming took 7 bases from V and 0 from J, leaving 17 bases between them. The CDR3 runs to 16 residues. Written as DNA, the CDR3 is TGTGCCAGCATGGTGCAGCGGTCCTTTAGCACAGATACGCAGTATTTT. Translated, it gives CASMVQRSFSTDTQYF. Together with reference TRBV2 and TRBJ2-3, the CDR3 gives the full variable domain: EPEVTQTPSHQVTQMGQEVILRCVPISNHLYFYWYRQILGQKVEFLVSFYNNEISEKSEIFDDQFSVERPDGSNFTLKIRSTKLEDSAMYFCASMVQRSFSTDTQYFGPGTRLTVL.

The gene calls are TRBV10-1 and TRBJ2-3; possibly TRBD2 for D (6 bases). The CDR3 spans 14 residues. The germline V gene encodes CDR1 WNHNN and CDR2 SYGVQD (reference sequence). Trimming took 1 base from V and 5 from J, leaving 10 bases between them. The CDR3 nucleotides are TGCGCCAGCAGTGAGTGGAGGGGTAAAGATACGCAGTATTTT. Residues: CASSEWRGKDTQYF.

This clonotype has ten or more counts. The chain uses TRBV28 and TRBJ2-3; TRBD1 matches 8 bases. The junction had 5 bases not matched to a gene; V was cut back by 4 bases and J by 2 bases. CDR3 length: 15 amino acids. Germline V gene lookup returns CDR1 MDHEN and CDR2 SYDVKM. The CDR3 here is CASSSRTGHTDTQYF. The CDR3 DNA sequence: TGTGCCAGCAGTTCTCGGACAGGGCACACAGATACGCAGTATTTT.

This clonotype has a count of ten or more. This chain joins TRBV20-1 and TRBJ2-7, with TRBD1 matching over 7 bases. This CDR3 spans 15 amino acids. J was trimmed by 3 bases and V by 0 bases; bases with no gene match: 8. The germline V gene encodes CDR1 DFQATT and CDR2 SNEGSKA (reference sequence). The CDR3 sequence is CSARDQRGRDYEQYF. The CDR3 nucleotides are TGCAGTGCTAGAGATCAAAGGGGGCGAGACTACGAGCAGTACTTC.

The rearrangement links TRBV5-4 to TRBJ1-2; D is unclear. V lost 4 bases to trimming and J lost 2 bases, with 12 bases between them. The CDR3 is made up of 14 amino acids. Looked up from germline, CDR1 is SGHNT and CDR2 is YYREEE (reference sequence). For the CDR3, the DNA is TGTGCCAGCAGCCCTAGGGAGGGAAACTATGGCTACACCTTC. It specifies CASSPREGNYGYTF.